This is a list of T cell receptor beta chains from one sample in a study of cytomegalovirus exposure and HLA in healthy donors. Produced via immunoSEQ multiplex PCR; TCRdb's table is partial and in-frame only. The sample has about 77,000 clones; 70% to 80% are singletons. Sequenced material: PBMCs. The receptors come from a man aged 35 to 55 in good health and CMV-seronegative. Both conserved end residues are trimmed from each CDR3.

j_call | v_call | cdr3_aa
TRBJ2-1 | TRBV7-2 | ASRATTGLSYNEQF
TRBJ1-1 | TRBV6-5 | ASSYGDRVDTEAF
TRBJ2-1 | TRBV5-1 | ASSLGDSYNEQF
TRBJ1-4 | TRBV11-2 | ASSLVRFQTPNEKLF
TRBJ2-3 | TRBV6-5 | ASSYLQGDTQY
TRBJ2-1 | TRBV7-2 | ASSPVPSSYNEQF
TRBJ1-2 | TRBV27 | ASRLQGNYGYT
TRBJ2-7 | TRBV28 | ASSLVRRKNGGIYEQY
TRBJ1-2 | TRBV10-3 | ATTDRAYGYT
TRBJ1-3 | TRBV5-1 | ASSTESSGNTIY
TRBJ2-7 | TRBV5-1 | ASSLGWQDYEQY
TRBJ1-3 | TRBV4-1 | ASSQDPLGYSGNTIY
TRBJ1-2 | TRBV5-4 | ASSLETNYGYT
TRBJ1-2 | TRBV14 | ASSQDPGRGQGRYGYT